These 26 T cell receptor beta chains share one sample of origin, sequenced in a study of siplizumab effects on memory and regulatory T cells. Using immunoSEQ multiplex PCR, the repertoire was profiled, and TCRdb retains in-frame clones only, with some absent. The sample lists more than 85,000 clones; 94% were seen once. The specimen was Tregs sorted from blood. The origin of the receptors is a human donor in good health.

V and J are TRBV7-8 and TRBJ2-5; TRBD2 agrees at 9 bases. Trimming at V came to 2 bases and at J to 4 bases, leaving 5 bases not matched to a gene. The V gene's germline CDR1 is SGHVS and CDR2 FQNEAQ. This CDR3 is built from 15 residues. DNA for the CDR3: TGTGCCAGCAGCTTAAGCGGGAGGCCGGGAGAGACCCAGTACTTC. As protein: CASSLSGRPGETQYF. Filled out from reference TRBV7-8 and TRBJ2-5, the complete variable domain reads GAGVSQSPRYKVAKRGQDVALRCDPISGHVSLFWYQQALGQGPEFLTYFQNEAQLDKSGLPSDRFFAERPEGSVSTLKIQRTQQEDSAVYLCASSLSGRPGETQYFGPGTRLLVL.

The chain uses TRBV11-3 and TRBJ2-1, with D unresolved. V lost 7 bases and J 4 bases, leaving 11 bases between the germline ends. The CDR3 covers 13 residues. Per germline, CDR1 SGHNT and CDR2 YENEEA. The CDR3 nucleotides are TGTGCCAGCACCGGGCCTGGGTACAATGAGCAGTTCTTC. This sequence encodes CASTGPGYNEQFF. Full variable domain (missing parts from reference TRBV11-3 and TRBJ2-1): EAGVVQSPRYKIIEKKQPVAFWCNPISGHNTLYWYLQNLGQGPELLIRYENEEAVDDSQLPKDRFSAERLKGVDSTLKIQPAELGDSAVYLCASTGPGYNEQFFGPGTRLTVL.

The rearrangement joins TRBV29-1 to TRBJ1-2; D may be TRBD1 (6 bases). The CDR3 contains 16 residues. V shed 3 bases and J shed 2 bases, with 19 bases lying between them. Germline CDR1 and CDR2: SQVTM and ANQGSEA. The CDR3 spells CSVDGVGGAANYGYTF. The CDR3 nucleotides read TGCAGCGTTGACGGAGTCGGGGGGGCCGCCAACTATGGCTACACCTTC.

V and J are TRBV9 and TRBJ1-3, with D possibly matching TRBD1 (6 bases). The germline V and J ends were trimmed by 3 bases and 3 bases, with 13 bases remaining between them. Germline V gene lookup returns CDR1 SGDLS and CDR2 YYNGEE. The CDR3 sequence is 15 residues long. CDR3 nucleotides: TGTGCCAGCAGCGGGATCGCAGGGGTTGGAAACACCATATATTTT. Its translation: CASSGIAGVGNTIYF. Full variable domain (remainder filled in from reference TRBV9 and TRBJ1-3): DSGVTQTPKHLITATGQRVTLRCSPRSGDLSVYWYQQSLDQGLQFLIQYYNGEERAKGNILERFSAQQFPDLHSELNLSSLELGDSALYFCASSGIAGVGNTIYFGEGSWLTVV.

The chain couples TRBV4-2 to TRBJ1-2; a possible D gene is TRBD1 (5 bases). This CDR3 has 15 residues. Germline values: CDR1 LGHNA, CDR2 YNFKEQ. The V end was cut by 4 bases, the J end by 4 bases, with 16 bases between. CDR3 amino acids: CASSRRDGRTYGYTF. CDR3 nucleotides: TGTGCCAGCAGCCGTAGGGACGGAAGAACCTATGGCTACACCTTC.

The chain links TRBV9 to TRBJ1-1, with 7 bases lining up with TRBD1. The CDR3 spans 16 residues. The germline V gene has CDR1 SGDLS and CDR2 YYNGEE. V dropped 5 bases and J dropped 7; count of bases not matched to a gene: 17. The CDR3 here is CASSPAGTLYRGEAFF. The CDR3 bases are TGTGCCAGCAGTCCGGCCGGGACGCTTTACAGGGGTGAAGCTTTCTTT.

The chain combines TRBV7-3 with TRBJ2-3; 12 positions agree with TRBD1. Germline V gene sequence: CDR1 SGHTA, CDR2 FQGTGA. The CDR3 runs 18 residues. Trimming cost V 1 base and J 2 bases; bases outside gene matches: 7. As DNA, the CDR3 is TGTGCCAGCAGCTTAAGGGGGACAGGGGGCGCCTACACAGATACGCAGTATTTT. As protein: CASSLRGTGGAYTDTQYF.

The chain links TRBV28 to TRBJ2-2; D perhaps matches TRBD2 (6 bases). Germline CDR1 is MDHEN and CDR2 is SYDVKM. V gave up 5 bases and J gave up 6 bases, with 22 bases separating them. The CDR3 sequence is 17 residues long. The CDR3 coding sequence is TGTGCCAGCAGTCGCCTCCGCGGGACCACCACACCCGGGGAGCTGTTTTTT. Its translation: CASSRLRGTTTPGELFF.

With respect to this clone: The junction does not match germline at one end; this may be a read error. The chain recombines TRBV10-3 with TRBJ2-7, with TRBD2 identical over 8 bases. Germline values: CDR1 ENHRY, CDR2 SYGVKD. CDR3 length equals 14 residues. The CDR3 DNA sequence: TGTGCCAGCAGTCTCCCCAGCGGGGGCTACGAGCAGTACTTC. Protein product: CASSLPSGGYEQYF.

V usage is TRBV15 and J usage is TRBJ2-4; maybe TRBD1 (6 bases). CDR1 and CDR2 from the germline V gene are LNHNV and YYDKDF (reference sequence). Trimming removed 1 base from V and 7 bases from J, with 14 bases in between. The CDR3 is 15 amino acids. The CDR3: CATSRGTGLSNIQYF. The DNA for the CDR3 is TGTGCCACCAGCAGAGGTACAGGGTTATCGAACATTCAGTACTTC.

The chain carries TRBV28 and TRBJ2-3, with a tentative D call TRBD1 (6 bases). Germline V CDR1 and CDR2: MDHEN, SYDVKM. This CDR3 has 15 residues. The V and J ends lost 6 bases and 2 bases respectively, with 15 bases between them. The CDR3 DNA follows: TGTGCCAGCAGGGGCACAGGGTACTTCACAGATACGCAGTATTTT. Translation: CASRGTGYFTDTQYF.

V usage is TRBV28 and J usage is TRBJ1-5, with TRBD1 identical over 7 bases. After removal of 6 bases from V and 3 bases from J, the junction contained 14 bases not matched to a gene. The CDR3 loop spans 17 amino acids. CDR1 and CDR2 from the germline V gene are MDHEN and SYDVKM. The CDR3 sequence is CASRPADRRWDNQPQHF. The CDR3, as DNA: TGTGCCAGCAGACCGGCGGACAGGCGGTGGGACAATCAGCCCCAGCATTTT. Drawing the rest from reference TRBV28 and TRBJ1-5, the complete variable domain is DVKVTQSSRYLVKRTGEKVFLECVQDMDHENMFWYRQDPGLGLRLIYFSYDVKMKEKGDIPEGYSVSREKKERFSLILESASTNQTSMYLCASRPADRRWDNQPQHFGDGTRLSIL.

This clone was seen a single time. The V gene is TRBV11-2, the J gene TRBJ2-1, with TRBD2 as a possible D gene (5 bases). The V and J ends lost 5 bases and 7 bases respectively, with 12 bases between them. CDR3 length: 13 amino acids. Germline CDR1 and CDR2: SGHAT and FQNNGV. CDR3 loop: CASSPQTGNEQFF. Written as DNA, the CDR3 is TGTGCCAGCAGCCCCCAGACGGGAAATGAGCAGTTCTTC.

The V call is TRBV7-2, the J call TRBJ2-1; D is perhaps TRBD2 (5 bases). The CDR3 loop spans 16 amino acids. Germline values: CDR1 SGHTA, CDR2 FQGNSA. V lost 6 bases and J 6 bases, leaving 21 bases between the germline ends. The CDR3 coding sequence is TGTGCCAGCAGACCCCGCGGGTGGTCCGTTGGCAATGAGCAGTTCTTC. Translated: CASRPRGWSVGNEQFF.

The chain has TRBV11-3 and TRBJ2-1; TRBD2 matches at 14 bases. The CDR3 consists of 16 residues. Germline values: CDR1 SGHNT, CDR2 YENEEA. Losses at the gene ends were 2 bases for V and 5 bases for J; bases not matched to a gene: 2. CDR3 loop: CASSLRLAGGHNEQFF. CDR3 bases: TGTGCCAGCAGCTTACGACTAGCGGGAGGGCACAATGAGCAGTTCTTC.

The DNA of the CDR3 is TGTGCCACCAGCAGAGGGATAAGGGTAAACACTGAAGCTTTCTTT. It encodes CATSRGIRVNTEAFF. The chain links TRBV15 to TRBJ1-1; D gene unclear. Trimming took off 1 base at V and 2 bases at J, with 11 bases between the two ends. The CDR3 length is 15 residues. CDR1 is LNHNV and CDR2 is YYDKDF in the germline V gene (reference sequence). The variable domain in full, with the rest retrieved from reference TRBV15 and TRBJ1-1, is DAMVIQNPRYQVTQFGKPVTLSCSQTLNHNVMYWYQQKSSQAPKLLFHYYDKDFNNEADTPDNFQSRRPNTSFCFLDIRSPGLGDTAMYLCATSRGIRVNTEAFFGQGTRLTVV.

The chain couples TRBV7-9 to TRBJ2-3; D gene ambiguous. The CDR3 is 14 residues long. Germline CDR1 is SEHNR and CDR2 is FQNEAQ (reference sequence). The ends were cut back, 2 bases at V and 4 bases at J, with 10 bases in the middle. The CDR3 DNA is TGTGCCAGCAGCTTAACGGCGTTTTCAGATACGCAGTATTTT. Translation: CASSLTAFSDTQYF.

CDR3 sequence (DNA): TGTGCCAGCAGCCCACGTGATACGCAGTATTTT. Encoded protein: CASSPRDTQYF. The chain recombines TRBV7-9 with TRBJ2-3; D is unresolved. From germline, CDR1 is SEHNR and CDR2 FQNEAQ (reference sequence). V was shortened by 5 bases and J by 6 bases, with 6 bases between the two germline ends. This CDR3 spans 11 amino acids.

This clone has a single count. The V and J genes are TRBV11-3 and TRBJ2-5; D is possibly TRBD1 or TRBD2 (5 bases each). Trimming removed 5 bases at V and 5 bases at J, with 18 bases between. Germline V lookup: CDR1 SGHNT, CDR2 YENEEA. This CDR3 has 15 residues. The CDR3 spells CASSPGPGNLETQYF. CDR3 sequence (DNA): TGTGCCAGCAGCCCGGGACCAGGGAATCTGGAGACCCAGTACTTC.

CDR3 amino acids: CASSHHREINYGYTF. In DNA, the CDR3 is TGTGCCAGCAGTCACCACAGGGAGATAAACTATGGCTACACCTTC. The chain is built from TRBV6-5 and TRBJ1-2; possible D gene TRBD1, 6 bases. Germline loops: CDR1 MNHEY, CDR2 SVGAGI. The CDR3 contains 15 residues. Trimming removed 5 bases from V and 2 bases from J, with 15 bases in between.

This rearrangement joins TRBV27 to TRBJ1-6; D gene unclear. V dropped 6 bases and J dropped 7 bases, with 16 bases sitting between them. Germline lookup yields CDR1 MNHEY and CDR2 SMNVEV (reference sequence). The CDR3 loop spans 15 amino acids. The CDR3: CASSRTGQRNSPLHF. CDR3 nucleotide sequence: TGTGCCAGCAGCCGAACCGGTCAAAGAAATTCACCCCTCCACTTT.

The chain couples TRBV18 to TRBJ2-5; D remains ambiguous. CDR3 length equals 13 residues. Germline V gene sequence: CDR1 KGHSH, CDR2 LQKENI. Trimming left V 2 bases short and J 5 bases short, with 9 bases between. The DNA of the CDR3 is TGTGCCAGCTCACCAGGGGTTGTTGAGACCCAGTACTTC. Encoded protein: CASSPGVVETQYF.

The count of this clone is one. This CDR3 is CAIRGTAPDTEAFF. The CDR3 region has the DNA TGTGCCATCAGAGGGACAGCGCCAGACACTGAAGCTTTCTTT. The chain has TRBV10-3 and TRBJ1-1; the match to TRBD1 covers 7 bases. Unmatched junction bases numbered 7, after V lost 6 bases and J lost 3 bases. The length of the CDR3 is 14 residues. The germline V gene has CDR1 ENHRY and CDR2 SYGVKD.

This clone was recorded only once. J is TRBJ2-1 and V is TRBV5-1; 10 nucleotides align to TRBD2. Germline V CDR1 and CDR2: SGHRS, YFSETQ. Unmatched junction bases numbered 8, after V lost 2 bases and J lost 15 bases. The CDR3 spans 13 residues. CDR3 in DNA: TGCGCCAGCAGCTTTGGGTCCAAGCGGGAGGGGTTCTTC. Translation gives CASSFGSKREGFF.

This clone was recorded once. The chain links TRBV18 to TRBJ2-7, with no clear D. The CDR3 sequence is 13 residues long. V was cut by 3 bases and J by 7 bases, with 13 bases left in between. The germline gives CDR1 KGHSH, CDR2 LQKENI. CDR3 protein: CASSPLRPWEQYF. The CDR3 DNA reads TGTGCCAGCTCACCGTTACGGCCGTGGGAGCAGTACTTC.

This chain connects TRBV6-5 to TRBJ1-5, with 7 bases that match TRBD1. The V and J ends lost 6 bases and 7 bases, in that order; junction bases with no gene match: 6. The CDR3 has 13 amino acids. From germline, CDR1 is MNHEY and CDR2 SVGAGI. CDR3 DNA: TGTGCCAGCAGCAGGGGGGGTGGGCAGCCCCAGCATTTT. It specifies CASSRGGGQPQHF.